This TCR beta chain is drawn from a study of human T cells and chemical hapten exposure (dated by TCRdb to about 2021). Study-wide context: For sensitization, 2% DPC in acetone was applied to a roughly 2 cm by roughly 2 cm area of upper inner arm skin. Weekly therapeutic DPC doses were additionally applied to the scalp of patients throughout the roughly 25-week study period. Patch testing on the upper back used Finn chambers containing 0.01% DPC, with scoring done after 6 days according to International Contact Dermatitis Research Group standards. Alopecia areata with under or over 50% scalp involvement, alopecia totalis and alopecia universalis were represented in the patient cohort, which was mostly female. The libraries were sequenced as a pool, and the TCR yield per sample differed mostly because of small variations in library volumes within the pool. This study followed changes in the peripheral blood TCR repertoire in vivo during primary and secondary sensitization of alopecia patients to the hapten diphenylcyclopropenone (DPC). Patient blood was sampled pre-sensitization (week 0) and at 2, 6 and about 24 weeks after DPC sensitization. For TCR sequencing, blood came from 25 to 35 alopecia patients at anywhere from one to four time points (pre-sensitization, 2, 6 and 24 weeks). Beyond this particular receptor, the publication reports: DPC sensitization did not change the number of TCRs with a frequency above 1 in 1000, and there was no evidence of changes in global repertoire structure. Alopecia, a presumed autoimmune disease, was present in all patients, so the immune response of the patients might differ from that of healthy individuals. Expanded TCRs formed significantly more large CDR3 similarity clusters than pre-sensitization or healthy control sets, consistent with antigen-driven responses. Repeated subsampling changed both the strength of the expansion versus patch-test correlation and the threshold at which that correlation became significant. Patch test score correlated positively with the number of PT1 expanded TCRs, reaching significance at thresholds 8, 16 and 32 but not at 4.

Libraries were prepared through RACE. Sequenced using a NextSeq 500. Library preparation attached unique molecular identifiers to individual cDNA molecules for quantitative, reproducible TCR counting. From each blood RNA sample, both TCR alpha and TCR beta chains were sequenced. Under the source paper's analysis protocol: Samples had a median of roughly 91,000 TCRs, with a range from about 23,224 to 750,000. V, J and CDR3 annotation of the TCR reads was performed with the Decombinator software suite. To make PS versus PT1 abundance plots, every sample was subsampled to the same number of TCRs (28,000). TCRs were defined as expanded if absent before sensitization and observed at least eight times at the 2-week time point. Starting from the raw public reads, TCRdb applied fastp trimming at Q25, assembled clones with MiXCR and retained in-frame beta chains. Identical CDR3 proteins give one entry, which carries the most common genes and DNA. None of the V and J calls come from the authors' own analysis; TCRdb made them. Present in this sample are about 360,000 distinct CDR3 sequences, roughly 4.8% of which were seen just once. The top ten constitute about 2.2% of the sample.

V is cut by 6 bases and J by 4 bases, and the space between the germline ends is 15 bases. The CDR3 covers 14 residues, taking in both the cysteine and the phenylalanine. The retained sequence is limited to the CDR3, 42 bases, with the frame set at the first base. From a lookup of the germline V gene, CDR1 and CDR2 are MDHEN and SYDVKM. Read against the paper, the sample's time point label means: patch test 1, 2 weeks after DPC sensitization. The sample's treatment or condition label, decoded: therapeutic diphenylcyclopropenone sensitization with weekly scalp DPC. At every patch-test visit, the blood draw took place before the patch test was put on. To be eligible, patients had to be aged 18 to 70, diagnosed with alopecia and judged suitable for DPC therapy, while pregnant patients were excluded. Unfractionated whole blood was collected in Tempus Blood RNA tubes, and total RNA was extracted from that blood.

This clonotype showed up many times. This receptor's antigen is unknown. Per-base qualities were not stored, and no clone one base away is much larger. Specimen: whole blood, collected in connection with sensitization to the hapten diphenylcyclopropenone (DPC). The V and J segments used are TRBV28 and TRBJ2-5; the D segment is perhaps TRBD1 or TRBD2, each sharing 7 matched bases. The receptor comes from a woman aged 45 to 65 with alopecia areata. Some clones in this sample may be carry-over from other donors' samples. The CDR3 has the sequence CASRSTGEGETQYF. The base sequence is TGTGCCAGCAGATCCACAGGGGAGGGAGAGACCCAGTACTTC.